This T cell receptor (beta chain) was documented in a study of T-cell reconstitution after alpha-beta-depleted transplantation in children. Study findings and constraints: It was surviving recipient T cells and thymic progenitors that gave some patients high TCRbeta diversity at day 60.

This clonotype came up a few times. Its target is not known. Researchers prepared the TCRbeta library using unique molecular identifiers, the study reports. Via MiXCR, TCRdb re-called the PCR reads, giving one row per CDR3 protein. The table lists hundreds of thousands of distinct CDR3 sequences, 15% to 20% of them singletons. The CDR3 has 16 amino acids. The germline V gene encodes CDR1 MDHEN and CDR2 SYDVKM. V trimming: 3 bases; J trimming: 6 bases; junction bases outside the gene matches: 9. This clonotype was obtained from a male patient between 2 and 10 years old who had a stem cell transplant for acute lymphoblastic leukemia, so the T cells may come from the graft donor. This chain connects TRBV28 to TRBJ2-1, with 9 positions matching TRBD2. This sample comprised PBMCs, mostly from graft donor cells, obtained 360 days after TCRalphabeta/CD19-depleted stem cell transplant. CDR3 nucleotide sequence: TGTGCCAGCAGTTTTATTACTAGCGGGTCCCTCAATGAGCAGTTCTTC. Translation: CASSFITSGSLNEQFF.